This passage covers 26 T cell receptor beta chains from one sample sequenced in a study of identical twins. A single record per CDR3 protein comes from TCRdb applying MiXCR to the 5' RACE reads. The sample holds around 530,000 distinct CDR3 sequences, 13% to 15% seen once. A further study also used this sample, focusing on yellow fever vaccine responses in identical twins.

Source material: CD4+ T cells sorted from blood. These receptors all stem from a young woman in good health.

The rearrangement links TRBV10-3 to TRBJ2-5, with D possibly being TRBD1 (6 bases). CDR3 length: 13 amino acids. V shed 6 bases and J shed 1 base, with 9 bases lying between them. CDR1 and CDR2 (germline): ENHRY, SYGVKD. The CDR3, as DNA: TGTGCCATCAGCCCGGACAGCCAAGAGACCCAGTACTTC. It is translated as CAISPDSQETQYF.

This clonotype was detected a few times. The V call is TRBV5-1, the J call TRBJ2-5, with TRBD2 matching 8 bases. This CDR3 is 13 amino acids long. Looked up from germline, CDR1 is SGHRS and CDR2 is YFSETQ. V lost 4 bases and J lost 5; bases outside the gene matches: 4. Here the CDR3 reads CASSGSGMETQYF. The CDR3 DNA reads as TGCGCCAGCAGCGGTAGCGGGATGGAGACCCAGTACTTC.

The chain joins TRBV6-2 or TRBV6-3 to TRBJ2-4; D unclear. Germline-derived CDR1 and CDR2 are MNHEY and SVGEGT. The V end was cut by 0 bases, the J end by 0 bases, with 9 bases between. The CDR3 runs 16 residues. CDR3 DNA sequence: TGTGCCAGCAGTTACTCGAATGGTTTAGCCAAAAACATTCAGTACTTC. Its protein is CASSYSNGLAKNIQYF.

The V call is TRBV28, the J call TRBJ2-1; TRBD1 agrees at 9 bases. The length of the CDR3 is 15 residues. V lost 6 bases, J lost 9 bases, and 12 bases stayed unmatched. Germline CDR1 is MDHEN and CDR2 is SYDVKM. The CDR3 is CASRSPGQGPLEQFF. The CDR3 DNA is TGTGCCAGCAGGTCTCCGGGACAGGGTCCCCTTGAGCAGTTCTTC.

This clonotype showed up just a few times. V is TRBV5-1 and J is TRBJ1-6; D gene unclear. Germline CDR1 is SGHRS and CDR2 is YFSETQ. Deletions cut 0 bases from V and 3 bases from J, with 10 bases between. This CDR3 comprises 16 residues. In DNA, the CDR3 is TGCGCCAGCAGCTTGGGACAACCGAACTATAATTCACCCCTCCACTTT. It codes for CASSLGQPNYNSPLHF.

This clonotype occurred a few times. The CDR3 spells CASSRDRGSEQYF. DNA of the CDR3: TGTGCCAGCAGCAGAGACAGGGGAAGCGAGCAGTACTTC. The chain recombines TRBV5-8 with TRBJ2-7, with 8 nucleotides matching TRBD1. The CDR3 consists of 13 residues. Germline V gene lookup returns CDR1 SGHTS and CDR2 YDEGEE. After removal of 4 bases from V and 6 bases from J, the junction contained 6 bases not matched to a gene.

J is TRBJ1-1 and V is TRBV2; D gene ambiguous. V lost 3 bases to trimming and J lost 0 bases, with 8 bases between them. The CDR3 has 14 amino acids. Germline CDR1 reads SNHLY; CDR2 reads FYNNEI. Here the CDR3 DNA reads TGTGCCAGCAGTGATCGGGGATTGAACACTGAAGCTTTCTTT. Its translation: CASSDRGLNTEAFF.

This chain connects TRBV7-2 to TRBJ2-3; 10 bases align to TRBD2. CDR3 size: 15 residues. CDR1 and CDR2 from the germline V gene are SGHTA and FQGNSA. V shed 1 base, J shed 6 bases, and the junction held 4 bases outside the gene matches. Here the CDR3 reads CASSLGASGSDTQYF. In DNA, the CDR3 is TGTGCCAGCAGCTTAGGTGCTAGCGGGAGTGATACGCAGTATTTT.

The chain uses TRBV5-6 and TRBJ2-7; no reliable D call. The CDR3 totals 13 residues. The V gene's germline CDR1 is SGHDT and CDR2 YYEEEE. Trimming removed 4 bases at V and 4 bases at J, with 12 bases between. The CDR3 loop is CASSALGLYEQYF. DNA of the CDR3: TGTGCCAGCAGCGCGCTAGGTTTGTACGAGCAGTACTTC.

This clonotype was recorded a few times. This rearrangement joins TRBV20-1 to TRBJ1-4, with 7 bases fitting TRBD1. Germline V gene lookup returns CDR1 DFQATT and CDR2 SNEGSKA (reference sequence). The CDR3 consists of 12 residues. J lost 7 bases, V lost 6 bases, and 5 bases had no gene match. CDR3 residues: CSAKGAGEKLFF. CDR3 DNA sequence: TGCAGTGCGAAGGGGGCGGGTGAAAAACTGTTTTTT.

This clonotype was counted only a few times. The genes are TRBV20-1 and TRBJ1-5, with D hard to call. The V end was cut by 1 base, the J end by 0 bases, with 13 bases between. The V gene's germline CDR1 is DFQATT and CDR2 SNEGSKA (reference sequence). The length of the CDR3 is 16 residues. CDR3 protein: CSARGAPDRSNQPQHF. As DNA, the CDR3 is TGCAGTGCTAGAGGGGCCCCCGATCGTAGCAATCAGCCCCAGCATTTT.

The chain has TRBV6-4 and TRBJ1-2; D unresolved. Germline CDR1 MRHNA, CDR2 SNTAGT. The CDR3 runs to 13 residues. With 3 bases removed from V and 0 bases from J, the gap between germline ends came to 5 bases. The CDR3 DNA is TGTGCCAGCAGTGAAGAATCTAACTATGGCTACACCTTC. This codes for CASSEESNYGYTF.

This clonotype was seen a handful of times. V and J are TRBV6-2 or TRBV6-3 and TRBJ2-7; D is unclear. Trimming cost V 3 bases and J 0 bases, with 9 bases left between them. The length of the CDR3 is 14 residues. Looked up from germline, CDR1 is MNHEY and CDR2 is SVGEGT. The CDR3 DNA is TGTGCCAGCAGTTATGGGAAATTCTCCTACGAGCAGTACTTC. It translates to CASSYGKFSYEQYF.

This clonotype was counted a few times. The chain is built from TRBV7-9 and TRBJ2-2; D perhaps matches TRBD2 (6 bases). V lost 2 bases, J lost 0 bases, and 10 bases lay in between. CDR1 and CDR2 from the germline V gene are SEHNR and FQNEAQ (reference sequence). This CDR3 is built from 16 residues. The CDR3 nucleotides are TGTGCCAGCAGCTTACTTCTAGCGACGAACACCGGGGAGCTGTTTTTT. The encoded protein is CASSLLLATNTGELFF.

Here the CDR3 DNA reads TGCGCCAGCAGCGGGTACAGGGGCGAAAACTACGAGCAGTACGTC. This encodes CASSGYRGENYEQYV. The J gene is TRBJ2-7, the V gene TRBV5-1; 7 bases line up with TRBD1. J lost 3 bases, V lost 4 bases, and 10 bases had no gene match. The CDR3 contains 15 residues. Germline V gives CDR1 SGHRS, CDR2 YFSETQ.

This clonotype has a count of ten or more. V usage is TRBV10-3 and J usage is TRBJ2-3; no clear D gene. Germline V gene lookup returns CDR1 ENHRY and CDR2 SYGVKD. The CDR3 spans 12 residues. Trimming took 4 bases from V and 2 from J, leaving 4 bases between them. The CDR3: CAISANTDTQYF. The CDR3 DNA reads as TGTGCCATCAGTGCGAACACAGATACGCAGTATTTT.

This clonotype was observed a handful of times. This rearrangement joins TRBV11-2 to TRBJ2-7; 7 bases are a match to TRBD1. This CDR3 has 16 residues. CDR1 and CDR2 (germline): SGHAT, FQNNGV. After removal of 7 bases from V and 6 bases from J, the junction contained 18 bases not matched to a gene. CDR3 region: CASIRQGALKSGEQYF. The CDR3 DNA is TGTGCCAGCATTAGACAGGGAGCCTTAAAGTCTGGCGAGCAGTACTTC.

The CDR3 sequence: CATSREERTSGSIQYF. CDR3 nucleotide sequence: TGTGCCACCAGCAGAGAAGAAAGGACTAGCGGTAGCATTCAGTACTTC. This chain joins TRBV15 and TRBJ2-4; TRBD2 aligns across 10 bases. Per germline, CDR1 LNHNV and CDR2 YYDKDF (reference sequence). The CDR3 has 16 amino acids. Losses at the gene ends were 0 bases for V and 9 bases for J; bases not matched to a gene: 8.

This clonotype was seen a few times. The V call is TRBV27, the J call TRBJ1-2; TRBD1 might be the D (6 bases). Per germline, CDR1 MNHEY and CDR2 SMNVEV (reference sequence). Deletions cut 5 bases from V and 5 bases from J, with 12 bases between. This CDR3 has 13 amino acids. The CDR3 here is CASSRGGAYGYTF. DNA for the CDR3: TGTGCCAGCAGTCGTGGGGGGGCTTATGGCTACACCTTC.

This clonotype was observed at least ten times. The chain couples TRBV24-1 to TRBJ2-2; TRBD2 matches 8 bases. V lost 0 bases and J lost 0; bases outside the gene matches: 11. The CDR3 runs 20 residues. The V gene's germline CDR1 is KGHDR and CDR2 SFDVKD. CDR3: CATSDLPRAGLAANTGELFF. DNA of the CDR3: TGTGCCACCAGTGATTTGCCCAGGGCAGGACTAGCAGCGAACACCGGGGAGCTGTTTTTT.

This clonotype was recorded a few times. This rearrangement joins TRBV7-6 to TRBJ2-1; possible D gene TRBD2, 5 bases. Germline V gene data show CDR1 as SGHVS and CDR2 as FNYEAQ. The CDR3 spans 16 residues. V lost 4 bases to trimming and J lost 6 bases, with 19 bases between them. Written as DNA, the CDR3 is TGTGCCAGCAGCTCCCATAGCGCGGTTGTTATCAATGAGCAGTTCTTC. Protein: CASSSHSAVVINEQFF.

J is TRBJ2-3 and V is TRBV10-3, with D maybe TRBD1 (6 bases). This CDR3 region has 16 residues. Trimming took 2 bases from V and 1 from J, leaving 13 bases between them. From germline, CDR1 is ENHRY and CDR2 SYGVKD. CDR3 nucleotides: TGTGCCATCAGTGAGAGGTTCGGACAGCGCACAGATACGCAGTATTTT. Residues: CAISERFGQRTDTQYF.

The rearrangement joins TRBV12-3 or TRBV12-4 to TRBJ2-1; 7 bases fit TRBD1. With V trimmed by 3 bases and J by 6 bases, 8 bases remained unmatched. The CDR3 extends over 15 amino acids. CDR3 amino acids: CASSFGTVLSNEQFF. The CDR3, as DNA: TGTGCCAGCAGTTTTGGGACAGTACTATCCAATGAGCAGTTCTTC.

J is TRBJ2-3 and V is TRBV7-6; 7 nucleotides match TRBD1. Germline V lookup: CDR1 SGHVS, CDR2 FNYEAQ. The CDR3 extends over 15 amino acids. The V and J ends lost 1 base and 7 bases, in that order; junction bases with no gene match: 8. This chain's CDR3 is CASSLEEAGGNTQYF. In nucleotides, the CDR3 is TGTGCCAGCAGCTTAGAAGAGGCAGGGGGAAATACGCAGTATTTT.

This clonotype occurred a few times. The chain combines TRBV7-2 with TRBJ2-1; no reliable D call. The V gene's germline CDR1 is SGHTA and CDR2 FQGNSA. The CDR3 totals 14 residues. Trimming removed 0 bases from V and 15 bases from J, with 18 bases in between. The CDR3 DNA is TGTGCCAGCAGCTTAGCTAGACTTTGGGATCAGGCGTTCTTC. Translating gives CASSLARLWDQAFF.

This clonotype appeared a few times. V and J are TRBV11-3 and TRBJ2-5; perhaps D is TRBD1 or TRBD2 (6 bases each). Germline CDR1 and CDR2: SGHNT and YENEEA. The CDR3 extends over 15 amino acids. Trimming stripped 1 base from V and 2 bases from J, with 11 bases between. CDR3: CASSLGRGAQETQYF. In DNA form, the CDR3 reads TGTGCCAGCAGCTTAGGAAGGGGGGCGCAAGAGACCCAGTACTTC.